Listed below are T cell receptor beta chains from one sample, sequenced in a study of cytomegalovirus exposure and HLA in healthy donors. Data came from immunoSEQ multiplex PCR; TCRdb stores just in-frame clones and leaves some out. This table holds 150,000 to 200,000 clones, 79% found once. Specimen: PBMCs. These receptor sequences come from a woman aged 25-40 years in good health and CMV-seropositive. CDR3s include the opening cysteine and the closing phenylalanine or tryptophan. A D gene is named only where the DNA matches it firmly. The listing skips clone size in some rows; elsewhere it reads once, few, many or a size class.

J,size,D,V,DNA,CDR3
TRBJ1-6,.,.,TRBV27,TGTGCCAGCAGTTTGTCGTACTCCGGCTCCTATAATTCACCCCTCCACTTT,CASSLSYSGSYNSPLHF
TRBJ1-1,.,.,TRBV9,TGTGCCAGCAGCGTAGTGGGGGGGGCCCCTGAAGCTTTCTTT,CASSVVGGAPEAFF
TRBJ1-1,.,TRBD1,TRBV6-6,TGTGCCAGCAGTTTGACAGGGCCGAACACTGAAGCTTTCTTT,CASSLTGPNTEAFF
TRBJ1-2,.,.,TRBV5-8,TGTGCCAGCAGCGTAACAGCTAACTATGGCTACACCTTC,CASSVTANYGYTF
TRBJ2-3,once,.,TRBV5-6,TGTGCCAGCAGATCCCGGGAGATCAGGCCCGATACGCAGTATTTT,CASRSREIRPDTQYF
TRBJ2-7,.,TRBD2,TRBV2,TGTGCCAGCACCCTTTGGGCTAGCGGGAGGCACGACTACGAGCAGTACTTC,CASTLWASGRHDYEQYF
TRBJ1-2,once,.,TRBV6-1,TGTGCCAGCAGGGCGCGGGGGGAGGGCTATGGCTACACCTTC,CASRARGEGYGYTF
TRBJ1-6,once,TRBD1,TRBV11-2,TGTGCCAGCAGCCTTCGCCCGAGGACAGGGAGTTCACCCCTCCACTTT,CASSLRPRTGSSPLHF
TRBJ2-4,few,.,TRBV6-6,TGTGCCAGTAGCAGTCGACGTGGAGCCAAAAACATTCAGTACTTC,CASSSRRGAKNIQYF
TRBJ2-3,.,.,TRBV7-6,TGTGCCAGCAGCTTAGGGGGAGGCCGGTACGGAGATACGCAGTATTTT,CASSLGGGRYGDTQYF
TRBJ2-5,.,TRBD2,TRBV2,TGTGCCAGCAGTGTTTCCCAGCGGGGGTGGACCCAGTACTTC,CASSVSQRGWTQYF
TRBJ1-3,.,TRBD1,TRBV4-1,TGCGCCAGCAGCCAAGCCCCCGGACAGGGTGGTTACACCATATATTTT,CASSQAPGQGGYTIYF
TRBJ1-1,.,.,TRBV4-3,TGCGCCAGCAGCCGAGTGCCGGGCACTGAAGCTTTCTTT,CASSRVPGTEAFF
TRBJ2-5,.,.,TRBV6-5,TGTGCCAGCCGCGACGGGAGACGCAGGGAGACCCAGTACTTC,CASRDGRRRETQYF
TRBJ1-4,.,.,TRBV5-8,TGTGCCAGCAGCCCCGGCCGCGGCCTAACTAATGAAAAACTGTTTTTT,CASSPGRGLTNEKLFF
TRBJ2-7,.,TRBD1,TRBV4-2,TGTGCCAGCACCCAAGGGTTAATGGGACAGGGGCTCTCCTACGAGCAGTACTTC,CASTQGLMGQGLSYEQYF
TRBJ1-2,few,.,TRBV5-1,TGCGCCAGCAGCTTTGAGGGCGGGACCGACTATGGCTACACCTTC,CASSFEGGTDYGYTF
TRBJ1-1,.,.,TRBV7-9,TGTGCCGGGCACAGTGACACTGAAGCTTTCTTT,CAGHSDTEAFF
TRBJ2-2,.,.,TRBV6-5,TGTGCCAGCACCTGGGGGGGCGGGTCGGGGGAGCTGTTTTTT,CASTWGGGSGELFF